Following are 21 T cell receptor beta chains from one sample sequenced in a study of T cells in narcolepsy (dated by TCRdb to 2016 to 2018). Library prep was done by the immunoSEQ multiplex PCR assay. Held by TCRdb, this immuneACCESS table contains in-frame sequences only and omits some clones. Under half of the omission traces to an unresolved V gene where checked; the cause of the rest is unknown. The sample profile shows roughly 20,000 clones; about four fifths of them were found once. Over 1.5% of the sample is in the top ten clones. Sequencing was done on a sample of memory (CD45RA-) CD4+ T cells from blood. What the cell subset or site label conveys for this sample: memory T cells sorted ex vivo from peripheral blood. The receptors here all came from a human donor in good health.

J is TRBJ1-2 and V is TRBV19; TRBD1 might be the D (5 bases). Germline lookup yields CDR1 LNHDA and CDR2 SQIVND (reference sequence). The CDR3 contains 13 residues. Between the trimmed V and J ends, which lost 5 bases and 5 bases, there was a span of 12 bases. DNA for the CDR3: TGTGCCAGTAGTTCTTCCCAGGGTTATGGCTACACCTTC. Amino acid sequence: CASSSSQGYGYTF.

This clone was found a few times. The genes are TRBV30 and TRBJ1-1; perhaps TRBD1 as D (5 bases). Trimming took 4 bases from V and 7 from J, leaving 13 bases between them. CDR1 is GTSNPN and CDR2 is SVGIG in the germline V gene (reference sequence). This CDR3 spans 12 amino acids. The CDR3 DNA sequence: TGTGCCTGGATGGCGGGGGTAAGTGAAGCTTTCTTT. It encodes CAWMAGVSEAFF. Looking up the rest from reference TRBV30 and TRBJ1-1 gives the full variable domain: SQTIHQWPATLVQPVGSPLSLECTVEGTSNPNLYWYRQAAGRGLQLLFYSVGIGQISSEVPQNLSASRPQDRQFILSSKKLLLSDSGFYLCAWMAGVSEAFFGQGTRLTVV.

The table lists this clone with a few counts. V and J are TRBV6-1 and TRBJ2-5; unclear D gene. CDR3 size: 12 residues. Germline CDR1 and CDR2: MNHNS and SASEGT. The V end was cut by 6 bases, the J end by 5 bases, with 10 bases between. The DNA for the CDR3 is TGTGCCAGCAGGACCGACGGGGAGACCCAGTACTTC. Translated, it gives CASRTDGETQYF.

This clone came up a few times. Here the CDR3 DNA reads TGTGCCAGCAGTAAAACTAGCGGGAGGGCCCTCGAAGAGACCCAGTACTTC. The encoded protein is CASSKTSGRALEETQYF. The chain uses TRBV5-6 and TRBJ2-5; 13 nucleotides align to TRBD2. CDR3 size: 17 residues. The ends lost 5 bases at V and 3 bases at J; junction bases unmatched: 10. Germline CDR1 reads SGHDT; CDR2 reads YYEEEE.

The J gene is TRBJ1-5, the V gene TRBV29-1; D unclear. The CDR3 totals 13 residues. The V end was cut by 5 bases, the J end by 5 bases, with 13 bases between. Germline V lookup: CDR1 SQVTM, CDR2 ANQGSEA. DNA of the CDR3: TGCAGCGTTTCCAGCTCCGGGGATCAGCCCCAGCATTTT. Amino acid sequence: CSVSSSGDQPQHF.

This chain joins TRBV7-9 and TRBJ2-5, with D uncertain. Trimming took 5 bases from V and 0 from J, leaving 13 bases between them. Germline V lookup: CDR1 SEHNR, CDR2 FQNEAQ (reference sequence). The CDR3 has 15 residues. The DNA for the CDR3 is TGTGCCAGCAGCCCCCCGGCCCCAAACCAAGAGACCCAGTACTTC. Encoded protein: CASSPPAPNQETQYF.

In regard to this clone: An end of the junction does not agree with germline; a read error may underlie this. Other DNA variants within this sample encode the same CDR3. CDR3 amino acids: CSVGAWTNTEAFF. CDR3 sequence (DNA): TGCAGCGTTGGGGCGTGGACGAACACTGAAGCTTTTTTT. The rearrangement uses TRBV29-1 and TRBJ1-1; unclear D gene. The CDR3 contains 13 residues. Germline V gene data show CDR1 as SQVTM and CDR2 as ANQGSEA. Using reference TRBV29-1 and TRBJ1-1 for the parts outside the CDR3, the full variable domain is SAVISQKPSRDICQRGTSLTIQCQVDSQVTMMFWYRQQPGQSLTLIATANQGSEATYESGFVIDKFPISRPNLTFSTLTVSNMSPEDSSIYLCSVGAWTNTEAFFGQGTRLTVV.

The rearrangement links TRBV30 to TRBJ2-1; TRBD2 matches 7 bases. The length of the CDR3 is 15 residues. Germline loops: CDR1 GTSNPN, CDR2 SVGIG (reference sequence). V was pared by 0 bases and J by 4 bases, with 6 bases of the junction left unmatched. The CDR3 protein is CAWSVRAGRYNEQFF. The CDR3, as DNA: TGTGCCTGGAGTGTACGAGCGGGAAGATACAATGAGCAGTTCTTC.

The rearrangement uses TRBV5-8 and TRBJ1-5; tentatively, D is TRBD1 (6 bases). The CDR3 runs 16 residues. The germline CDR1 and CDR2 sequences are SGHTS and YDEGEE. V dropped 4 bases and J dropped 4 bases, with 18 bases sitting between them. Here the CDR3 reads CASSPLGQQTNQPQHF. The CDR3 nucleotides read TGTGCCAGCAGCCCCCTCGGACAGCAAACGAATCAGCCCCAGCATTTT. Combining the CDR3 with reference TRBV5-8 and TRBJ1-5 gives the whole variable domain EAGVTQSPTHLIKTRGQQATLRCSPISGHTSVYWYQQALGLGLQFLLWYDEGEERNRGNFPPRFSGRQFPNYSSELNVNALELEDSALYLCASSPLGQQTNQPQHFGDGTRLSIL.

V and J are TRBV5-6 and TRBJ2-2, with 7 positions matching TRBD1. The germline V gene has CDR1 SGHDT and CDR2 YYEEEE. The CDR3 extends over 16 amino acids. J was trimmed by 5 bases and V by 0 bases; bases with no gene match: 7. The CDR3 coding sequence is TGTGCCAGCAGCTTGGTTGGGACAGCTCAAACCGGGGAGCTGTTTTTT. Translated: CASSLVGTAQTGELFF.

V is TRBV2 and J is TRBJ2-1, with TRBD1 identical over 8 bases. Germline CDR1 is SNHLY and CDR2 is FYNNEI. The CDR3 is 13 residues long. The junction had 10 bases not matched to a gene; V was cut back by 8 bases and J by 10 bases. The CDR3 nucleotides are TGTGCCAGCCGGGACAGGCCGACTGAAGAGCAGTTCTTC. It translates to CASRDRPTEEQFF. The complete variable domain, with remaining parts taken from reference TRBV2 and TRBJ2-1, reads EPEVTQTPSHQVTQMGQEVILRCVPISNHLYFYWYRQILGQKVEFLVSFYNNEISEKSEIFDDQFSVERPDGSNFTLKIRSTKLEDSAMYFCASRDRPTEEQFFGPGTRLTVL.

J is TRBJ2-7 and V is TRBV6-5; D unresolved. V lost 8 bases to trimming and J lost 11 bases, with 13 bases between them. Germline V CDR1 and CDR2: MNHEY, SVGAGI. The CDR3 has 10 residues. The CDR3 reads CASGQPQKYF. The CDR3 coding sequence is TGTGCCAGCGGGCAGCCGCAAAAGTACTTC.

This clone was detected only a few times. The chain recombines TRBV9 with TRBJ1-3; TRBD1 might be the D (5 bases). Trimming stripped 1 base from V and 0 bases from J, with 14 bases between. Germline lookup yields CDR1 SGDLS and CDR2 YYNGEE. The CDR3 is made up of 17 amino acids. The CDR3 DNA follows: TGTGCCAGCAGCGTAACAGGATCTCCTAGCTCTGGAAACACCATATATTTT. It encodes CASSVTGSPSSGNTIYF.

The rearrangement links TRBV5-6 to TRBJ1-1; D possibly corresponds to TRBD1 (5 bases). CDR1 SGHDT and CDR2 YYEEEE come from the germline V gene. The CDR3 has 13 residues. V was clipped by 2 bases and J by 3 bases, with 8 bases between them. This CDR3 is CASSFAGYTEAFF. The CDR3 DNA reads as TGTGCCAGCAGCTTCGCAGGGTACACTGAAGCTTTCTTT.

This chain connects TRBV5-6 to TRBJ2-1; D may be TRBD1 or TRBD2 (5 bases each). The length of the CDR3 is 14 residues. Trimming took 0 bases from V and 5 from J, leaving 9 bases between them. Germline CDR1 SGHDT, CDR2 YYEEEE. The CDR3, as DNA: TGTGCCAGCAGCTTGGGAGGGACGGACAATGAGCAGTTCTTC. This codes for CASSLGGTDNEQFF.

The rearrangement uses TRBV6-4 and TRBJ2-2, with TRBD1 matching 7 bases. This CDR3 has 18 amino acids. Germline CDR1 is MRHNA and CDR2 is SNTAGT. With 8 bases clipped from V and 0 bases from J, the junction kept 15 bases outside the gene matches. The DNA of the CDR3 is TGTGCCAGCGCAAGAGGCTCCCGTGGACAGGCGAACACCGGGGAGCTGTTTTTT. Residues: CASARGSRGQANTGELFF.

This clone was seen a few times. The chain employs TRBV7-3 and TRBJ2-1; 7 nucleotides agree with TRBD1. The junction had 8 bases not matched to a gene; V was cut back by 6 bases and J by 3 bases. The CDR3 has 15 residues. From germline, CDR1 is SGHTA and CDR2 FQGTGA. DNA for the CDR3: TGTGCCAGCAGACTGACCGGGACAGACTACAATGAGCAGTTCTTC. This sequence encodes CASRLTGTDYNEQFF. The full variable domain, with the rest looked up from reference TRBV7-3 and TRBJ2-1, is GAGVSQTPSNKVTEKGKYVELRCDPISGHTALYWYRQSLGQGPEFLIYFQGTGAADDSGLPNDRFFAVRPEGSVSTLKIQRTERGDSAVYLCASRLTGTDYNEQFFGPGTRLTVL.

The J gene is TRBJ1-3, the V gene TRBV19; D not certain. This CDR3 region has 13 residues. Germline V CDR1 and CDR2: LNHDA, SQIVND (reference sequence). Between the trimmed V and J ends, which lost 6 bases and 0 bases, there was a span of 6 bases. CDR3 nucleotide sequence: TGTGCCAGTAGATCTTTCTCTGGAAACACCATATATTTT. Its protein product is CASRSFSGNTIYF.

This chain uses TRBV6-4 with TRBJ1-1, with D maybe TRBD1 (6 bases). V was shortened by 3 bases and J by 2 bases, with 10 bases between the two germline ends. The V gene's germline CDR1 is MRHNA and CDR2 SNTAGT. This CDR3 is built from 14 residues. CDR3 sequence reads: CASSEEGGNTEAFF. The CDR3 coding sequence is TGTGCCAGCAGTGAGGAGGGGGGCAACACTGAAGCTTTCTTT.

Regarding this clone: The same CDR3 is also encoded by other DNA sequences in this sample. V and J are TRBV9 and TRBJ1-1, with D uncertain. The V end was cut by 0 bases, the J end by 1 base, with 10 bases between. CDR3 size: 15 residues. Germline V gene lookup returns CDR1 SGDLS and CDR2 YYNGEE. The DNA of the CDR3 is TGTGCCAGCAGCGTAGGTACCCTGGGGAACACTGAAGCTTTCTTT. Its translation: CASSVGTLGNTEAFF.

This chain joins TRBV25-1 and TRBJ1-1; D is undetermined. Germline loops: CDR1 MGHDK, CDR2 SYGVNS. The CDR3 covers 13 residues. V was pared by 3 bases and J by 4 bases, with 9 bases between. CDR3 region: CASSDGLSTEAFF. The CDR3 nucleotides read TGTGCCAGCAGTGACGGTTTAAGCACTGAAGCTTTCTTT.